The 19 T cell receptor beta chains below all came from one sample that was sequenced in a study of cytomegalovirus exposure and HLA in healthy donors. The PCR ran on 60 Vbeta and 13 Jbeta primers. Method: immunoSEQ multiplex PCR; TCRdb's copy keeps in-frame clones and lacks some. The sample includes roughly 86,000 clones, around 69% of them seen just once. Source material: PBMCs. The receptors come from a man aged 30-40 years in good health and CMV-seronegative.

This clone occurred a few times. The chain joins TRBV11-3 to TRBJ2-7, with 13 bases fitting TRBD2. The V gene end was trimmed by 5 bases and the J gene end by 5 bases; junction bases not matched to a gene: 9. This CDR3 region has 16 residues. In germline, CDR1 is SGHNT, CDR2 YENEEA. CDR3 in amino acids: CASSPRTSGRINEQYF. CDR3 DNA: TGTGCCAGCAGCCCTAGGACTAGCGGGAGAATCAACGAGCAGTACTTC. The whole variable domain, filled in from reference TRBV11-3 and TRBJ2-7, reads EAGVVQSPRYKIIEKKQPVAFWCNPISGHNTLYWYLQNLGQGPELLIRYENEEAVDDSQLPKDRFSAERLKGVDSTLKIQPAELGDSAVYLCASSPRTSGRINEQYFGPGTRLTVT.

The chain is built from TRBV7-9 and TRBJ2-2; 7 nucleotides line up with TRBD1. Trimming at V came to 3 bases and at J to 2 bases, leaving 3 bases not matched to a gene. CDR1 and CDR2 (germline): SEHNR, FQNEAQ (reference sequence). This CDR3 has 15 amino acids. The CDR3 protein is CASSFRQGNTGELFF. The CDR3, as DNA: TGTGCCAGCAGCTTTAGACAGGGCAACACCGGGGAGCTGTTTTTT.

This clone was seen more than once but under ten times. The chain recombines TRBV6-5 with TRBJ1-1, with TRBD1 matching 8 bases. The V gene end was trimmed by 5 bases and the J gene end by 4 bases; junction bases not matched to a gene: 0. Germline CDR1 is MNHEY and CDR2 is SVGAGI. This CDR3 has 12 amino acids. CDR3 residues: CASSTGGTEAFF. Here the CDR3 DNA reads TGTGCCAGCAGTACAGGGGGCACTGAAGCTTTCTTT.

As regards this clone: Mismatch with germline at one junction end may stem from a read error. This chain uses TRBV7-7 with TRBJ2-2, with D possibly being TRBD2 (6 bases). The CDR3 totals 16 residues. Germline CDR1 is SSHAT and CDR2 is FNYEAQ (reference sequence). Here the CDR3 reads CASSLVSGANTGELFF. As DNA, the CDR3 is TGTGCTAGCAGCTTGGTTAGCGGAGCGAACACCGGGGAGCTGTTTTTT.

CDR3 in amino acids: CASSGGQVQETQYF. Written as DNA, the CDR3 is TGTGCCAGCAGCGGGGGACAGGTACAAGAGACCCAGTACTTC. The chain combines TRBV9 with TRBJ2-5; 8 nucleotides agree with TRBD1. CDR1 and CDR2 from the germline V gene are SGDLS and YYNGEE. The CDR3 consists of 14 residues. V trimming: 3 bases; J trimming: 2 bases; junction bases outside the gene matches: 3.

The J gene is TRBJ1-2, the V gene TRBV29-1; no clear D gene. Trimming stripped 6 bases from V and 1 base from J, with 6 bases between. The germline CDR1 and CDR2 sequences are SQVTM and ANQGSEA. There are 11 residues in the CDR3. CDR3 bases: TGCAGCGTCCTCGGTAACTATGGCTACACCTTC. Translated: CSVLGNYGYTF. Supplemented by reference TRBV29-1 and TRBJ1-2, the full variable domain reads SAVISQKPSRDICQRGTSLTIQCQVDSQVTMMFWYRQQPGQSLTLIATANQGSEATYESGFVIDKFPISRPNLTFSTLTVSNMSPEDSSIYLCSVLGNYGYTFGSGTRLTVV.

The chain combines TRBV7-3 with TRBJ2-3; 15 bases agree with TRBD2. Germline lookup yields CDR1 SGHTA and CDR2 FQGTGA. This CDR3 contains 16 residues. The trim removed 3 bases at V and 4 bases at J, leaving 2 bases unmatched. This chain's CDR3 is CASSLGLAGGSDTQYF. The DNA of the CDR3 is TGTGCCAGCAGCTTGGGACTAGCGGGAGGCTCAGATACGCAGTATTTT.

The V call is TRBV27, the J call TRBJ2-1, with 8 bases lining up with TRBD2. The CDR3 contains 14 residues. CDR1 and CDR2 (germline): MNHEY, SMNVEV (reference sequence). J gave up 7 bases and V 2 bases, and 4 bases lay outside the gene matches. CDR3: CASSLPGGRNEQFF. CDR3 nucleotides: TGTGCCAGCAGTTTACCGGGGGGGCGAAATGAGCAGTTCTTC.

This clone appeared once. The V and J genes are TRBV13 and TRBJ1-2, with 8 bases fitting TRBD1. This CDR3 has 13 amino acids. J gave up 10 bases and V 0 bases, and 4 bases lay outside the gene matches. The germline V gene has CDR1 PRHDT and CDR2 FYEKMQ (reference sequence). The CDR3 nucleotides read TGTGCCAGCAGCTTAGGAGACAGGGGTACCTACACCTTC. Residues: CASSLGDRGTYTF.

The rearrangement links TRBV7-2 to TRBJ2-2; D remains ambiguous. The V gene lost 4 bases and the J gene lost 2 bases, with 5 bases spanning the gap. CDR3 length: 13 residues. The germline V gene has CDR1 SGHTA and CDR2 FQGNSA. CDR3 DNA sequence: TGTGCCAGCAGCTCAGTTAACACCGGGGAGCTGTTTTTT. Protein: CASSSVNTGELFF.

J is TRBJ2-7 and V is TRBV4-1; weak D call: TRBD2 (7 bases). Germline V gene lookup returns CDR1 MGHRA and CDR2 YSYEKL. There are 13 residues in the CDR3. V was pared by 10 bases and J by 7 bases, with 20 bases between. CDR3 residues: CATRGAGAREQYF. CDR3 coding DNA: TGCGCCACCCGGGGGGCGGGAGCTCGGGAGCAGTACTTC.

This sequence joins TRBV11-2 and TRBJ2-7; no clear D. Germline loops: CDR1 SGHAT, CDR2 FQNNGV. The CDR3 is 15 amino acids. The V end was cut by 0 bases, the J end by 1 base, with 10 bases between. The CDR3 DNA reads TGTGCCAGCAGCTTAGATGTCCACACATCCTACGAGCAGTACTTC. This translates into CASSLDVHTSYEQYF.

V usage is TRBV19 and J usage is TRBJ2-5, with a possible D match to TRBD1 (5 bases). The V gene's germline CDR1 is LNHDA and CDR2 SQIVND (reference sequence). The CDR3 runs to 13 residues. Deletions cut 8 bases from V and 3 bases from J, with 13 bases between. CDR3 amino acids: CASAAGLEETQYF. As DNA, the CDR3 is TGTGCCAGTGCCGCAGGGTTAGAAGAGACCCAGTACTTC.

This chain uses TRBV7-9 with TRBJ1-2; 10 nucleotides align to TRBD1. With V trimmed by 5 bases and J by 4 bases, 13 bases remained unmatched. This CDR3 is 17 amino acids long. The V gene's germline CDR1 is SEHNR and CDR2 FQNEAQ (reference sequence). The CDR3 sequence is CASSLNFRDRGPYGYTF. Written as DNA, the CDR3 is TGTGCCAGCAGCCTAAATTTCCGGGACAGGGGTCCCTATGGCTACACCTTC.

This clone appeared once. The chain uses TRBV19 and TRBJ1-2, with 7 positions matching TRBD1. J gave up 7 bases and V 2 bases, and 10 bases lay outside the gene matches. The CDR3 totals 15 residues. Germline lookup yields CDR1 LNHDA and CDR2 SQIVND (reference sequence). CDR3 coding DNA: TGTGCCAGTAGTATACCGACAGGGATTGGGTCTGGCTACACCTTC. It yields the protein CASSIPTGIGSGYTF.

This chain's CDR3 is CASSGRDRDLVTEAFF. CDR3 nucleotides: TGCGCCAGCAGCGGCCGGGACAGGGATCTAGTGACTGAAGCTTTCTTT. The chain links TRBV4-3 to TRBJ1-1; TRBD1 aligns across 9 bases. This CDR3 spans 16 amino acids. With 5 bases clipped from V and 5 bases from J, the junction kept 12 bases outside the gene matches. Per the germline V gene, CDR1 is LGHNA and CDR2 is YSLEER.

The V and J genes are TRBV7-3 and TRBJ2-1; D might be TRBD2 (5 bases). The CDR3 is made up of 15 amino acids. CDR1 and CDR2 from the germline V gene are SGHTA and FQGTGA. V lost 5 bases and J lost 1, with 12 bases in between. The CDR3 region has the DNA TGTGCCAGCAGCCTAGTCTCGGGGTCCTACAATGAGCAGTTCTTC. It specifies CASSLVSGSYNEQFF.

This chain connects TRBV7-2 to TRBJ2-1; D is uncertain. This CDR3 contains 13 residues. Germline loops: CDR1 SGHTA, CDR2 FQGNSA. V was shortened by 3 bases and J by 2 bases, with 5 bases between the two germline ends. CDR3 in amino acids: CASSFSAYNEQFF. Here the CDR3 DNA reads TGTGCCAGCAGCTTCTCGGCCTACAATGAGCAGTTCTTC. Variable domain in full (rest from reference TRBV7-2 and TRBJ2-1): GAGVSQSPSNKVTEKGKDVELRCDPISGHTALYWYRQSLGQGLEFLIYFQGNSAPDKSGLPSDRFSAERTGGSVSTLTIQRTQQEDSAVYLCASSFSAYNEQFFGPGTRLTVL.

This clone was counted between two and nine times. The gene calls are TRBV10-1 and TRBJ2-7; TRBD1 aligns across 10 bases. V lost 6 bases and J lost 4; bases outside the gene matches: 15. There are 17 residues in the CDR3. In germline, CDR1 is WNHNN, CDR2 SYGVQD (reference sequence). CDR3 DNA sequence: TGCGCCAGCAGCCCTCATGGGGGGACAGGGGAAAGGTACGAGCAGTACTTC. It codes for CASSPHGGTGERYEQYF.